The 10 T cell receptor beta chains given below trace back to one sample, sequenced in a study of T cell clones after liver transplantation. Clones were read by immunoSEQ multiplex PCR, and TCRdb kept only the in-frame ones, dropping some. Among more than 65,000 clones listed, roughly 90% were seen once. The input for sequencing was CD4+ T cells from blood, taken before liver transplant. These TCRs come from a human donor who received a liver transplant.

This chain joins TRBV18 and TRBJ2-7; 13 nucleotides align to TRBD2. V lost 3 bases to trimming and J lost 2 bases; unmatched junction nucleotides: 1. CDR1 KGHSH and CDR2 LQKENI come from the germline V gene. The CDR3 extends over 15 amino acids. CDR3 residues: CASSPGTSGTYEQYF. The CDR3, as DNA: TGTGCCAGCTCACCGGGGACTAGCGGGACCTACGAGCAGTACTTC. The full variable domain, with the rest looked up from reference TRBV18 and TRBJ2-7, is NAGVMQNPRHLVRRRGQEARLRCSPMKGHSHVYWYRQLPEEGLKFMVYLQKENIIDESGMPKERFSAEFPKEGPSILRIQQVVRGDSAAYFCASSPGTSGTYEQYFGPGTRLTVT.

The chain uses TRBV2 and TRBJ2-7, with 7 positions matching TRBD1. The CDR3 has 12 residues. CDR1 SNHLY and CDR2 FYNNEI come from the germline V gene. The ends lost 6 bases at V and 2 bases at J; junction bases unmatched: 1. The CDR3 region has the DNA TGTGCCAGCAGAAGGGGGCCCTACGAGCAGTACTTC. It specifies CASRRGPYEQYF.

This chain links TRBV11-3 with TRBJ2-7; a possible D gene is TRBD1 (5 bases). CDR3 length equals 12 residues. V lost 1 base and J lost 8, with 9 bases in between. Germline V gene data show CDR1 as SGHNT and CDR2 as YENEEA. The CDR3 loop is CASSLGQMKQYF. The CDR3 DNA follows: TGTGCCAGCAGCTTAGGACAGATGAAGCAGTACTTC.

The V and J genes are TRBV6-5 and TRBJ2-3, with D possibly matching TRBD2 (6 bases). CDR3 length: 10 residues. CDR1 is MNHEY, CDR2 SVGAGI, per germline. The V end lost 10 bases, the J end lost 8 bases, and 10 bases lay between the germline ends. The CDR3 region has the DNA TGTGCCACCTGGGGGGTTACGCAGTATTTT. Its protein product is CATWGVTQYF.

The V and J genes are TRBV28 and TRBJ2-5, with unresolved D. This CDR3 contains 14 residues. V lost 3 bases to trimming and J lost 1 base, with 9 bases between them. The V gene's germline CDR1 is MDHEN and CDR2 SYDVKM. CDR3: CASSLPSRQETQYF. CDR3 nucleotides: TGTGCCAGCAGTTTGCCGTCTCGCCAAGAGACCCAGTACTTC.

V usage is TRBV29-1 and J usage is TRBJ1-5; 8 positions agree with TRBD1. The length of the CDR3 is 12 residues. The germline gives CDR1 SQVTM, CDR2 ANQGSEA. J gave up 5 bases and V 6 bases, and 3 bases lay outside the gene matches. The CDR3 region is CSVGTGDQPQHF. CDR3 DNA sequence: TGCAGCGTGGGGACAGGTGATCAGCCCCAGCATTTT.

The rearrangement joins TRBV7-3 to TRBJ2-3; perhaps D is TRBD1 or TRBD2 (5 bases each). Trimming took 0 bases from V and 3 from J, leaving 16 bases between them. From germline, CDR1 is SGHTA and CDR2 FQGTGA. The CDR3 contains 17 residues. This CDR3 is CASSLTGRIGGTDTQYF. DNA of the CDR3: TGTGCCAGCAGCTTAACCGGTCGGATTGGGGGTACAGATACGCAGTATTTT.

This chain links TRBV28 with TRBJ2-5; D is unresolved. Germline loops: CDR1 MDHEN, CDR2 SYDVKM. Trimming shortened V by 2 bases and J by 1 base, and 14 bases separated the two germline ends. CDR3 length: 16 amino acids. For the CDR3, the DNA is TGTGCCAGCAGTTTAAGTTTGGCGTGGGGCCAAGAGACCCAGTACTTC. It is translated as CASSLSLAWGQETQYF. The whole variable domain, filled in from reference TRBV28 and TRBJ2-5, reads DVKVTQSSRYLVKRTGEKVFLECVQDMDHENMFWYRQDPGLGLRLIYFSYDVKMKEKGDIPEGYSVSREKKERFSLILESASTNQTSMYLCASSLSLAWGQETQYFGPGTRLLVL.

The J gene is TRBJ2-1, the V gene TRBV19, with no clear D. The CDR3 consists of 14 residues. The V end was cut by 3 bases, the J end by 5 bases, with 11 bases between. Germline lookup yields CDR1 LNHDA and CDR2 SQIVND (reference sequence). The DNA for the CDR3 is TGTGCCAGTAGTATCCAAGGTGGCAACAATGAGCAGTTCTTC. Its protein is CASSIQGGNNEQFF.

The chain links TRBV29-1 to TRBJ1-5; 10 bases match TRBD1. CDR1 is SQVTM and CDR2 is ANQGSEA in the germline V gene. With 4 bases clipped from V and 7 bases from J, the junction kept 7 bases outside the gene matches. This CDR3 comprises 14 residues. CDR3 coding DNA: TGCAGCGTTGGACAGGGGGCAGTAGGACAGCCCCAGCATTTT. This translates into CSVGQGAVGQPQHF.